One and the same sample provided the 26 T cell receptor beta chains below, sequenced in a study of T cell changes during pregnancy in multiple sclerosis. Sequencing used immunoSEQ multiplex PCR; TCRdb keeps in-frame clones, though not all of them. The top ten hold roughly 13% of the sample, which has 40,000 or so clones, about 92% seen once. The material was CD8+ T cells from peripheral blood mononuclear cells, obtained in the first trimester of pregnancy. The source of these receptors is a female donor with multiple sclerosis, enrolled in a pregnancy study.

J is TRBJ1-2 and V is TRBV6-1; D might be TRBD1 (5 bases). Germline CDR1 reads MNHNS; CDR2 reads SASEGT. Trimming took 1 base from V and 2 from J, leaving 14 bases between them. The CDR3 is 16 amino acids. CDR3 sequence (DNA): TGTGCCAGCAGTGAAGACGGGCAGGGAGGGAACTATGGCTACACCTTC. This gives the protein CASSEDGQGGNYGYTF.

This chain uses TRBV14 with TRBJ1-6, with D possibly TRBD1 on 6 matching bases. The CDR3 loop spans 14 amino acids. CDR1 is SGHDN, CDR2 FVKESK, per germline. Trimming cost V 4 bases and J 5 bases, with 9 bases left between them. CDR3 in DNA: TGTGCCAGCAGCCTGACAGGAGATAATTCACCCCTCCACTTT. Protein: CASSLTGDNSPLHF.

The chain employs TRBV7-2 and TRBJ2-3; 8 positions match TRBD1. V trimming: 3 bases; J trimming: 2 bases; junction bases outside the gene matches: 10. The CDR3 totals 17 residues. Looked up from germline, CDR1 is SGHTA and CDR2 is FQGNSA. The CDR3 reads CASSFAPDRVLTDTQYF. CDR3 nucleotide sequence: TGTGCCAGCAGCTTCGCACCGGACAGGGTCCTCACAGATACGCAGTATTTT. The variable domain in full, completed from reference TRBV7-2 and TRBJ2-3, reads GAGVSQSPSNKVTEKGKDVELRCDPISGHTALYWYRQSLGQGLEFLIYFQGNSAPDKSGLPSDRFSAERTGGSVSTLTIQRTQQEDSAVYLCASSFAPDRVLTDTQYFGPGTRLTVL.

The chain combines TRBV10-3 with TRBJ1-3, with D perhaps matching TRBD1 (6 bases). The CDR3 is made up of 18 amino acids. Germline loops: CDR1 ENHRY, CDR2 SYGVKD. V was clipped by 6 bases and J by 0 bases, with 21 bases between them. This CDR3 reads CAISRPGLIGGSGNTIYF. In DNA form, the CDR3 reads TGTGCCATCAGCCGCCCCGGGCTAATAGGGGGCTCTGGAAACACCATATATTTT.

This clone was seen only once. The chain carries TRBV10-2 and TRBJ2-5; 7 nucleotides align to TRBD1. There are 16 residues in the CDR3. Germline V gene data show CDR1 as WSHSY and CDR2 as SAAADI. V lost 10 bases and J lost 4; bases outside the gene matches: 18. The CDR3 protein is CAKLVPNLGGPETQYF. The DNA of the CDR3 is TGCGCCAAACTGGTACCGAACTTAGGGGGCCCAGAGACCCAGTACTTC.

The genes are TRBV7-3 and TRBJ2-3, with 8 bases fitting TRBD2. Looked up from germline, CDR1 is SGHTA and CDR2 is FQGTGA. CDR3 size: 15 residues. V was pared by 2 bases and J by 5 bases, with 6 bases of the junction left unmatched. The CDR3 loop reads CASSLFGGAVDTQYF. CDR3 DNA: TGTGCCAGCAGCTTATTCGGGGGGGCCGTAGATACGCAGTATTTT.

Comments on this clone: The same CDR3 is also encoded by other DNA sequences in this sample. V gene TRBV9 combines with J gene TRBJ1-3; D remains ambiguous. The CDR3 covers 15 residues. The germline V gene has CDR1 SGDLS and CDR2 YYNGEE. V was clipped by 0 bases and J by 0 bases, with 7 bases between them. CDR3 sequence reads: CASSVDSSSGNTIYF. For the CDR3, the DNA is TGTGCCAGCAGCGTAGACAGTAGCTCTGGAAACACCATATATTTT.

This clone occurred once. The chain carries TRBV10-2 and TRBJ1-2; possibly TRBD1 for D (6 bases). In germline, CDR1 is WSHSY, CDR2 SAAADI. The CDR3 has 15 amino acids. V lost 5 bases and J 8 bases, leaving 21 bases between the germline ends. This CDR3 is CASSHRVQGRDGYTF. The CDR3 coding sequence is TGCGCCAGCAGTCACCGAGTTCAGGGGAGGGACGGCTACACCTTC.

The count of this clone is one. This sequence joins TRBV18 and TRBJ2-3, with D perhaps TRBD2 (6 bases). V lost 3 bases and J 2 bases, leaving 12 bases between the germline ends. The CDR3 runs 15 residues. From germline, CDR1 is KGHSH and CDR2 LQKENI. CDR3 loop: CASSPSGGVTDTQYF. The CDR3 DNA reads as TGTGCCAGCTCACCTAGCGGAGGCGTCACAGATACGCAGTATTTT.

The chain is built from TRBV2 and TRBJ2-1; D may be TRBD1 (6 bases). Trimming cost V 6 bases and J 4 bases, with 13 bases left between them. Germline-derived CDR1 and CDR2 are SNHLY and FYNNEI. The CDR3 is 14 amino acids. The CDR3 loop is CASRAGDQYNEQFF. The CDR3 coding sequence is TGTGCCAGCAGAGCAGGGGATCAATACAATGAGCAGTTCTTC.

The CDR3 protein is CASSFGGNYGYTF. As DNA, the CDR3 is TGTGCCAGCAGTTTCGGAGGAAACTATGGCTACACCTTC. The chain joins TRBV27 to TRBJ1-2; no definite D call. Germline V gene lookup returns CDR1 MNHEY and CDR2 SMNVEV (reference sequence). CDR3 length equals 13 residues. Trimming removed 3 bases from V and 2 bases from J, with 7 bases in between.

The rearrangement uses TRBV7-8 and TRBJ2-7; D may be TRBD1 (5 bases). This CDR3 has 12 amino acids. The V gene's germline CDR1 is SGHVS and CDR2 FQNEAQ. V was pared by 2 bases and J by 3 bases, with 5 bases between. The chain's CDR3 is CASSLQGYEQYF. In nucleotides, the CDR3 is TGTGCCAGCAGCTTACAGGGCTACGAGCAGTACTTC.

This sequence joins TRBV29-1 and TRBJ2-1; 9 bases align to TRBD2. With V trimmed by 6 bases and J by 2 bases, 5 bases remained unmatched. The germline V gene has CDR1 SQVTM and CDR2 ANQGSEA. The CDR3 spans 14 residues. The CDR3 sequence is CSVRKRGAYNEQFF. The CDR3 DNA is TGCAGCGTCCGAAAGCGGGGGGCCTACAATGAGCAGTTCTTC.

The V and J genes are TRBV5-8 and TRBJ2-1, with 12 bases lining up with TRBD2. The CDR3 sequence is 15 residues long. The J segment lost 8 bases and the V segment lost 4 bases, leaving 7 bases of the junction unmatched. CDR1 and CDR2 (germline): SGHTS, YDEGEE. The CDR3 DNA reads as TGTGCCAGCAGCCCGGGACTAGCGGGCCCCGATGAGCAGTTCTTC. Its translation is CASSPGLAGPDEQFF.

The rearrangement links TRBV5-4 to TRBJ1-1; the match to TRBD1 covers 11 bases. V dropped 5 bases and J dropped 5; count of bases not matched to a gene: 2. This CDR3 spans 13 amino acids. Germline assignment: CDR1 SGHNT and CDR2 YYREEE (reference sequence). The DNA for the CDR3 is TGTGCCAGCAGTAGGGACAGGGGGACTGAAGCTTTCTTT. Its translation is CASSRDRGTEAFF.

The chain links TRBV29-1 to TRBJ2-7; 9 bases map to TRBD2. Trimming cost V 4 bases and J 4 bases; bases outside gene matches: 11. CDR1 is SQVTM and CDR2 is ANQGSEA in the germline V gene. CDR3 size: 15 residues. The CDR3 DNA is TGCAGCGTTGCGGGACTAGCAGATTTGGGGTACGAGCAGTACTTC. This sequence encodes CSVAGLADLGYEQYF.

The CDR3 spells CASSFFAGGQLGYTF. CDR3 DNA: TGTGCCAGCAGTTTTTTCGCGGGGGGGCAATTGGGCTACACCTTC. V is TRBV27 and J is TRBJ1-2; tentatively, D is TRBD1 (6 bases). Trimming took 3 bases from V and 8 from J, leaving 19 bases between them. The CDR3 is made up of 15 amino acids. Germline V gene sequence: CDR1 MNHEY, CDR2 SMNVEV (reference sequence).

The chain uses TRBV27 and TRBJ1-5; no reliable D call. The germline V and J ends were trimmed by 4 bases and 0 bases, with 10 bases remaining between them. Germline V gene lookup returns CDR1 MNHEY and CDR2 SMNVEV (reference sequence). This CDR3 has 15 amino acids. In DNA form, the CDR3 reads TGTGCCAGCAGTTGGGCGAGTAATAGCAATCAGCCCCAGCATTTT. Amino acids: CASSWASNSNQPQHF.

The genes are TRBV6-5 and TRBJ1-2, with 10 positions matching TRBD1. Germline CDR1 reads MNHEY; CDR2 reads SVGAGI. This CDR3 is 16 amino acids long. The ends lost 0 bases at V and 8 bases at J; junction bases unmatched: 9. CDR3 sequence (DNA): TGTGCCAGCAGTTACTCTCGGGACAGGGGTATGGAAGGCTACACCTTC. This gives the protein CASSYSRDRGMEGYTF.

The DNA for the CDR3 is TGCGCCACGACGACTAGCCTTACCTACAATGAGCAGTTCTTC. Protein sequence: CATTTSLTYNEQFF. The V call is TRBV10-2, the J call TRBJ2-1; 7 bases are a match to TRBD2. This CDR3 region has 14 residues. Trimming removed 10 bases from V and 2 bases from J; junction bases left unmatched: 8. Germline CDR1 WSHSY, CDR2 SAAADI.

This clone was seen once. J is TRBJ2-1 and V is TRBV7-2; 10 bases are shared with TRBD2. The CDR3 length is 15 residues. Germline V gene lookup returns CDR1 SGHTA and CDR2 FQGNSA. V shed 8 bases, J shed 8 bases, and the junction held 12 bases outside the gene matches. CDR3 sequence (DNA): TGTGCCAGCGAGCCCTATAGCGGGGGGCAGTATGAGCAGTTCTTC. This sequence encodes CASEPYSGGQYEQFF.

In its sample, this clone was seen once. Relative to the germline gene, one junction end is altered; a read error may explain this. This chain links TRBV6-1 with TRBJ2-3; 10 nucleotides match TRBD1. The CDR3 has 15 amino acids. From germline, CDR1 is MNHNS and CDR2 SASEGT. The CDR3 nucleotides are TGTGCCAGCAGCGAAGGGACAGGGGAAGCAGATACGCAGTATTTT. It specifies CASSEGTGEADTQYF.

The chain combines TRBV19 with TRBJ1-2, with a possible D match to TRBD1 (5 bases). This CDR3 is built from 15 residues. Trimming took 3 bases from V and 8 from J, leaving 19 bases between them. Germline V gives CDR1 LNHDA, CDR2 SQIVND (reference sequence). The CDR3 region has the DNA TGTGCCAGTAGTATGGGGTTCCCAGGGAGGTACGGCTACACCTTC. Translation gives CASSMGFPGRYGYTF.

This chain joins TRBV27 and TRBJ2-1; possible D gene TRBD2, 6 bases. The CDR3 is 16 amino acids. Germline CDR1 and CDR2: MNHEY and SMNVEV (reference sequence). V lost 5 bases and J lost 6, with 20 bases in between. The CDR3: CASSLPGTLTSNEQFF. CDR3 DNA: TGTGCCAGCAGTCTCCCCGGGACTCTAACGAGCAATGAGCAGTTCTTC.

This chain uses TRBV6-6 with TRBJ1-2; weak D call: TRBD1 (6 bases). The V gene's germline CDR1 is MNHNY and CDR2 SVGAGI (reference sequence). The CDR3 sequence is 15 residues long. Trimming cost V 2 bases and J 2 bases, with 12 bases left between them. CDR3 nucleotide sequence: TGTGCCAGCAGTTACCTCGAGGGGGGGAACTATGGCTACACCTTC. This sequence encodes CASSYLEGGNYGYTF.

The genes are TRBV7-2 and TRBJ2-5; D may be TRBD2 (6 bases). Germline loops: CDR1 SGHTA, CDR2 FQGNSA. The CDR3 covers 17 residues. Trimming pared 5 bases from V and 5 bases from J, leaving 24 bases between. The CDR3 region has the DNA TGTGCCAGCAGCGGGGGGTGGGGGACGGAAGGAGGGGAGACCCAGTACTTC. Translation: CASSGGWGTEGGETQYF.